This T cell receptor beta chain was sequenced for a study of shared clonotypes between healthy human individuals. The data were produced by immunoSEQ multiplex PCR, yet TCRdb's version contains in-frame clones alone and is incomplete. Of around 1.6 million clones listed, roughly 98% were seen once; the top ten hold around 0.45%. CDR3 length: 14 residues. The ends were cut back, 0 bases at V and 1 base at J, with 7 bases in the middle. Germline CDR1 PRHDT, CDR2 FYEKMQ (reference sequence). Study-wide results and limits: Sampling used blood alone; tissue repertoires probably differ. When compared with the clonotypes that were shared by all four sorted-subset donors, the non-shared clonotypes turned out to have lower generation probabilities.

For this clone: Its target is not known.

The V and J genes are TRBV13 and TRBJ2-7; no firm D call. This clonotype originated in a man aged 25 to 40 in good health. The sequencing sample was made of naive CD4+ T cells sorted from blood. As to subset: CD45RA+ positively selected. CDR3 in DNA: TGTGCCAGCAGCTTAGGCAGGTATTCCTACGAGCAGTACTTC. Translating gives CASSLGRYSYEQYF.